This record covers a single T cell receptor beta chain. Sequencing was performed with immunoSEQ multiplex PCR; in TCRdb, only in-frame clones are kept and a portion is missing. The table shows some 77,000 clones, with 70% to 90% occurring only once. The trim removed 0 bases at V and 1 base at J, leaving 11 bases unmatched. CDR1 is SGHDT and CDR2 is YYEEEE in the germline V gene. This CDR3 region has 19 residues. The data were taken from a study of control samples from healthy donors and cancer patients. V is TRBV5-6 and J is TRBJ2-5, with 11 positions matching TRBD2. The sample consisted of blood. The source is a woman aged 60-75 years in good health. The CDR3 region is CASSLGSSGRKKLQETQYF. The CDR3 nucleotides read TGTGCCAGCAGCTTGGGGTCTAGCGGGAGGAAAAAACTCCAAGAGACCCAGTACTTC.